What follows are 7 T cell receptor beta chains derived from one specimen sequenced in a study of cytomegalovirus exposure and HLA in healthy donors. It was with 60 Vbeta and 13 Jbeta primers that the PCR ran. Measured with immunoSEQ multiplex PCR; TCRdb has only the in-frame clones, and not every one. The table records roughly 160,000 clones, approximately 81% of them present only once. Sequenced sample: PBMCs. The receptors were gathered from a female donor in good health and CMV-seronegative.

The rearrangement joins TRBV28 to TRBJ2-7; 8 bases match TRBD2. This CDR3 spans 15 amino acids. Per germline, CDR1 MDHEN and CDR2 SYDVKM. V shed 5 bases and J 1 base; nucleotides not matched to a gene: 7. The CDR3 here is CASSPGLGLSYEQYF. The CDR3 DNA reads TGTGCCAGCAGTCCGGGACTAGGCCTGTCCTACGAGCAGTACTTC.

This clone was seen only a few times. This chain links TRBV7-8 with TRBJ1-5, with a weak D call TRBD1 (5 bases). Germline loops: CDR1 SGHVS, CDR2 FQNEAQ. V gave up 5 bases and J gave up 4 bases, with 9 bases separating them. CDR3 length equals 13 residues. CDR3 region: CASSIDRNQPQHF. In DNA, the CDR3 is TGTGCCAGCAGCATCGACAGAAATCAGCCCCAGCATTTT.

The chain employs TRBV7-6 and TRBJ1-1, with D perhaps matching TRBD1 (6 bases). Between the trimmed V and J ends, which lost 5 bases and 1 base, there was a span of 17 bases. The germline CDR1 and CDR2 sequences are SGHVS and FNYEAQ. CDR3 length equals 16 residues. Here the CDR3 reads CASSQRFVGGNTEAFF. DNA for the CDR3: TGTGCCAGCAGCCAGAGATTTGTAGGGGGGAACACTGAAGCTTTCTTT.

This clone was seen just once. The genes are TRBV6-5 and TRBJ1-2; TRBD1 agrees at 9 bases. The V segment lost 3 bases and the J segment 3 bases; nucleotides outside the gene matches: 5. This CDR3 spans 15 amino acids. CDR1 is MNHEY and CDR2 is SVGAGI in the germline V gene. CDR3 in amino acids: CASSYQGDRDYGYTF. The CDR3 DNA reads as TGTGCCAGCAGTTATCAAGGGGACAGGGACTATGGCTACACCTTC.

This clone has a handful of counts. The rearrangement joins TRBV7-2 to TRBJ1-1; D remains ambiguous. Trimming cost V 4 bases and J 8 bases, with 14 bases left between them. Per germline, CDR1 SGHTA and CDR2 FQGNSA. This CDR3 contains 13 residues. In nucleotides, the CDR3 is TGTGCCAGCAGCTCCCGTCGGGGTATCGAAGCTTTCTTT. Translated, it gives CASSSRRGIEAFF.

The chain has TRBV4-3 and TRBJ1-5; no reliable D call. Germline V gene data show CDR1 as LGHNA and CDR2 as YSLEER. V lost 4 bases and J 0 bases, leaving 10 bases between the germline ends. This CDR3 is built from 15 residues. The CDR3 is CASSRAPDSNQPQHF. The CDR3 DNA reads TGCGCCAGCAGCCGGGCACCCGATAGCAATCAGCCCCAGCATTTT.

V usage is TRBV7-9 and J usage is TRBJ1-1, with 7 bases that match TRBD1. This CDR3 is built from 14 residues. Germline CDR1 SEHNR, CDR2 FQNEAQ (reference sequence). With V trimmed by 8 bases and J by 2 bases, 8 bases remained unmatched. Here the CDR3 reads CASLSRDSNTEAFF. CDR3 DNA sequence: TGTGCCAGCCTTAGCCGGGACAGTAACACTGAAGCTTTCTTT.